This entry concerns a single TCR beta chain. CDR1 and CDR2 (germline): SGHTA, FQGNSA. The CDR3 has 15 amino acids. Unmatched junction bases numbered 8, after V lost 5 bases and J lost 2 bases. The sample comes from a study of blood T cell repertoires in COVID-19. Study summary: The origin of the acute and convalescent COVID-19 samples was the United States, Italy and Spain. The analysed material was cDNA or gDNA that came from T cells, B-cell-depleted T cells, or PBMCs.

Per the original methods: The assay estimated nucleated cells by amplifying reference gene primers. Clones were sequenced by immunoSEQ multiplex PCR, and TCRdb holds only the in-frame ones, with some missing. V and J calls and clone size follow that table, whereas D and trimming were derived from the DNA. The data contain approximately 90,000 clones, 72% of them singletons. The source material was peripheral blood. The chain is built from TRBV7-2 and TRBJ2-7; 8 nucleotides match TRBD2. The sequence was obtained from a woman aged 80 or over with acute or convalescent COVID-19. The CDR3 region has the DNA TGTGCCAGCAGCCCCCCTAAGCGGGGGACCTACGAGCAGTACTTC. Amino acids: CASSPPKRGTYEQYF. Full variable domain (remainder filled in from reference TRBV7-2 and TRBJ2-7): GAGVSQSPSNKVTEKGKDVELRCDPISGHTALYWYRQSLGQGLEFLIYFQGNSAPDKSGLPSDRFSAERTGGSVSTLTIQRTQQEDSAVYLCASSPPKRGTYEQYFGPGTRLTVT.